This T cell receptor (beta chain) is from a study of identical twins. This clonotype was seen ten or more times. Its antigen remains unidentified. Everyone who donated was a healthy Caucasian. The CDR3 length is 15 residues. Trimming pared 2 bases from V and 0 bases from J, leaving 12 bases between. Germline CDR1 SGHRS, CDR2 YFSETQ. With template switching, a universal primer site was added, and the cDNA carried unique molecular identifiers. TCRdb reanalysed the 5' RACE reads using MiXCR and keeps one entry per CDR3 protein. The sample records around 370,000 distinct CDR3 sequences, about 9% being singletons. Study observations and caveats: Monozygotic twin pairs showed more out-of-frame TCR alpha sharing than models estimated. High-abundance cord blood beta clonotypes had fewer insertions; memory repertoires showed none.

What was sequenced was naive T cells sorted from blood. The J gene is TRBJ2-7, the V gene TRBV5-1; D ambiguous. The origin of this receptor is a woman aged 50 to 60 in good health. CDR3 DNA: TGCGCCAGCAGCTTTGACGAATTTGCCTCCTACGAGCAGTACTTC. This sequence encodes CASSFDEFASYEQYF.